Following are 5 T cell receptor beta chains from one sample sequenced in a study of blood T cell repertoires in COVID-19. TCRdb's copy holds only in-frame clones and misses some; the assay was immunoSEQ multiplex PCR. Among 300,000 or so clones, around 85% were seen once, and the ten largest hold about 4%. The material sequenced was PBMCs or T cells enriched from blood (not recorded which). The receptors shown here come from a woman between 40 and 50 years old with acute COVID-19.

The V and J genes are TRBV2 and TRBJ2-3; TRBD1 agrees at 7 bases. The CDR3 runs 17 residues. Germline V gene lookup returns CDR1 SNHLY and CDR2 FYNNEI. The ends lost 7 bases at V and 0 bases at J; junction bases unmatched: 13. CDR3 loop: CASIIPLGGSSTDTQYF. The CDR3 DNA sequence: TGTGCCAGCATAATCCCCTTAGGGGGCTCCAGCACAGATACGCAGTATTTT.

The chain recombines TRBV7-2 with TRBJ2-7, with a possible D match to TRBD1 (6 bases). CDR1 SGHTA and CDR2 FQGNSA come from the germline V gene. With 5 bases removed from V and 2 bases from J, the gap between germline ends came to 16 bases. This CDR3 spans 15 amino acids. CDR3 residues: CASSQYRVPPYEQYF. CDR3 sequence (DNA): TGTGCCAGCAGCCAATACAGGGTCCCTCCCTACGAGCAGTACTTC.

The V and J genes are TRBV24-1 and TRBJ1-2, with D maybe TRBD1 (5 bases). Deletions cut 7 bases from V and 7 bases from J, with 12 bases between. CDR3 length: 12 amino acids. CDR1 KGHDR and CDR2 SFDVKD come from the germline V gene. This CDR3 reads CATRPGGGGYTF. CDR3 coding DNA: TGTGCCACCAGACCGGGGGGTGGTGGCTACACCTTC.

This chain joins TRBV5-1 and TRBJ2-1; 8 nucleotides align to TRBD2. After removal of 2 bases from V and 8 bases from J, the junction contained 6 bases not matched to a gene. In germline, CDR1 is SGHRS, CDR2 YFSETQ. The length of the CDR3 is 14 residues. The CDR3 DNA reads TGCGCCAGCAGCTTTGGGACTAGTAGGGATGAGCAGTTCTTC. This encodes CASSFGTSRDEQFF.

The rearrangement uses TRBV19 and TRBJ2-2, with 9 bases identical to TRBD1. The germline CDR1 and CDR2 sequences are LNHDA and SQIVND (reference sequence). CDR3 length: 19 residues. V gave up 3 bases and J gave up 0 bases; unmatched junction bases: 11. The CDR3 sequence: CASSIIWLGTGTNTGELFF. The CDR3 DNA follows: TGTGCCAGTAGTATTATCTGGTTGGGGACAGGGACGAACACCGGGGAGCTGTTTTTT.